Listed below are T cell receptor beta chains from one sample, sequenced in a study of T cells after yellow fever vaccination. TCRdb reprocessed the 5' RACE reads via MiXCR and lists one record per CDR3 protein. The sample carries approximately 450,000 distinct CDR3 sequences, about 19% recorded once. Sequencing used PBMCs, obtained before the yellow fever booster vaccination. These receptors were obtained from a man between 18 and 35 years old who received the YFV17D yellow fever vaccine. Both conserved end residues are part of each CDR3.

v_call cdr3_aa
TRBV12-3/TRBV12-4 CASRPQGGTEAFF
TRBV30 CAWKRLGYGYTF
TRBV25-1 CASSELPGLAGRSSYNEQFF
TRBV5-1 CASSSWVGNEQFF
TRBV5-1 CASSLAMRDTGELFF
TRBV20-1 CSASGLAGGSTDTQYF
TRBV18 CASSPAGGQDTQYF
TRBV5-1 CASSPGTSMSDTQYF
TRBV24-1 CATSDPNRPTGYNEQFF
TRBV5-1 CASSPGGVKNIQYF
TRBV4-3 CASSQDRRAAEAFF
TRBV6-2/TRBV6-3 CASSYGHRFNQPQHF
TRBV29-1 CSVQDRWGYEQYF
TRBV7-2 CASSPRDYKYEQYF
TRBV20-1 CSARDSPRTRNGELFF
TRBV4-3 CASSQDSRADTQYF
TRBV5-1 CASSGDSGQGDLYTEAFF
TRBV5-6 CASSLRVVLQTQYF
TRBV6-2/TRBV6-3 CASSQRGSGAGGELFF
TRBV27 CASSFREGSYNEQFF
TRBV4-3 CASSREPGANTGELFF
TRBV9 CASSVATMEGSSGNTIYF
TRBV6-5 CASSYRGREKLFF
TRBV20-1 CSARVGYTDTQYF
TRBV6-1 CASSDAGTINYGYTF
TRBV5-1 CASRMDRTDTQYF
TRBV19 CASSTVTGMVTDTQYF
TRBV20-1 CSARASGSPLHF
TRBV29-1 CSADLFLSTDTQYF
TRBV7-2 CASSPISGYEQYF
TRBV12-3/TRBV12-4 CASSLGRNPYEQYF
TRBV5-4 CASSLLGQGATEAFF
TRBV4-3 CASSQDRAGNTIYF
TRBV7-2 CASSPHSTYEQYF